This T cell receptor beta chain is from a study of blood T cells in healthy people across ages. Primers used in a second PCR of roughly 6 to 11 cycles were a sample-barcoded 5' primer and a J-beta primer mix. TCRdb re-called the 5' RACE reads through MiXCR, storing one row per CDR3 protein. The table lists 600,000 to 900,000 distinct CDR3 sequences, approximately 24% of them singletons. The CDR3 consists of 17 residues. The V and J ends lost 2 bases and 5 bases, in that order; junction bases with no gene match: 9. Germline V gives CDR1 SGHAT, CDR2 FQNNGV. The data were also submitted as part of a second study, on T cells of mothers and their children.

Material for sequencing was blood. The clonotype originates from a boy aged 5-17 years in good health. J is TRBJ2-3 and V is TRBV11-2; 11 bases map to TRBD2. The CDR3 reads CASSLRRGTSGRDTQYF. The CDR3, as DNA: TGTGCCAGCAGCTTACGCCGAGGGACTAGCGGTAGAGATACGCAGTATTTT. The full variable domain, rest sourced from reference TRBV11-2 and TRBJ2-3, is EAGVAQSPRYKIIEKRQSVAFWCNPISGHATLYWYQQILGQGPKLLIQFQNNGVVDDSQLPKDRFSAERLKGVDSTLKIQPAKLEDSAVYLCASSLRRGTSGRDTQYFGPGTRLTVL.